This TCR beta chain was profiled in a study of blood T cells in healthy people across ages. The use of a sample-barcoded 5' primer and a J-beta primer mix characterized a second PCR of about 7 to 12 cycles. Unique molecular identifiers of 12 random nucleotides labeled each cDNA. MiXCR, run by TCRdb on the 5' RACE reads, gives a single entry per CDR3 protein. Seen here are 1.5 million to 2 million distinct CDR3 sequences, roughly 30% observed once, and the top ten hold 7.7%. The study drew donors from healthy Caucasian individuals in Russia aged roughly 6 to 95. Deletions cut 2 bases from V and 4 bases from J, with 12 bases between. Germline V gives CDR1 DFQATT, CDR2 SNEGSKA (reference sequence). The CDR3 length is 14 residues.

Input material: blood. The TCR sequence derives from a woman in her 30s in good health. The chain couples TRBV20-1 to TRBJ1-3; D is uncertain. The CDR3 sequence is CSARPSGRGNTIYF. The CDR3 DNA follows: TGCAGTGCTAGACCGTCGGGTAGAGGAAACACCATATATTTT.